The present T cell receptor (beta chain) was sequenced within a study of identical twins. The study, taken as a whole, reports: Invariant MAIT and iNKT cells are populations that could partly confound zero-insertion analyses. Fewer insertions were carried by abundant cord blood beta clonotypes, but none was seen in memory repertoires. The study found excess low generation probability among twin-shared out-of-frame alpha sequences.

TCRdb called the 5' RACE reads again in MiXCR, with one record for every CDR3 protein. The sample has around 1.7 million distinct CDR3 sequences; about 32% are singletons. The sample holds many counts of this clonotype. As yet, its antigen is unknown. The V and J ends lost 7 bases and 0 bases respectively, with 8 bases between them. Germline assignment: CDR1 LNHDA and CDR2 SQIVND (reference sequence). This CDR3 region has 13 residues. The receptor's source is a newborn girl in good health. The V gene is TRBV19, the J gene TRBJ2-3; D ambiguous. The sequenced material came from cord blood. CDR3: CASKVPSTDTQYF. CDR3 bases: TGTGCCAGTAAGGTCCCGAGCACAGATACGCAGTATTTT.